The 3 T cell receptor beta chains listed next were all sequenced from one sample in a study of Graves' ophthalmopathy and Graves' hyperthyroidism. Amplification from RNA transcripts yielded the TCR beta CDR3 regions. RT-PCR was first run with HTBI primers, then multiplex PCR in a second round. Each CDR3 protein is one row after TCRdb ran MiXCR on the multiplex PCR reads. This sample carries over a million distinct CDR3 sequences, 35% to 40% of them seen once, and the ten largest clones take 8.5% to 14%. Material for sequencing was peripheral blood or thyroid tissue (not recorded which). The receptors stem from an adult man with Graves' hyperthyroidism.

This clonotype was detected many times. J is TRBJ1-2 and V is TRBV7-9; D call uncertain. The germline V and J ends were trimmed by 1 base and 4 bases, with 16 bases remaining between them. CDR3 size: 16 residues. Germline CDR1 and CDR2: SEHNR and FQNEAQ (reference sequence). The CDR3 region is CASSLEHFHRVYGYTF. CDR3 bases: TGTGCCAGCAGCTTAGAACACTTTCACCGTGTCTATGGCTACACCTTC.

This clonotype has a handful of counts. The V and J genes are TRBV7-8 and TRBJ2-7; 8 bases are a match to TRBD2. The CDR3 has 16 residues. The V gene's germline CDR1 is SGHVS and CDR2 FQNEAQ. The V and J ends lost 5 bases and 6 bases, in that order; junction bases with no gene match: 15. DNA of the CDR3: TGTGCCAGCAGCCAAGGGATGCCGGGACTAGTAGCCGAGCAGTACTTC. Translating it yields CASSQGMPGLVAEQYF.

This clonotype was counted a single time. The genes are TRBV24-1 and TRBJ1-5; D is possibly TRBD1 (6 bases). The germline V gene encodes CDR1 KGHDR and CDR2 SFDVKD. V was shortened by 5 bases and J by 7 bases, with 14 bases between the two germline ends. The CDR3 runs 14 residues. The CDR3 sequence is CATSVRGRRQPQHF. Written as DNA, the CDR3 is TGTGCCACCAGTGTAAGGGGGAGACGGCAGCCCCAGCATTTT.